The text below deals with one T cell receptor beta chain. This receptor's antigen is unknown. No base quality information exists; no much larger clone differs at one position. This sample was taken from a study of T cell responses to AZD1222 COVID-19 vaccine listed by TCRdb under 2021. Background for the entire study: AZD1222 recipients with second doses at about 4 weeks or about 12 weeks were pooled, because spike-specific TCR depth and breadth did not differ between schedules. Trial participants were enrolled by age into 18-55, 56-69 and 70-plus year subgroups, with approximately 150, 28 and 58 TCR-sequenced participants respectively. A total of about 230 trial participants underwent TCR sequencing, of whom some 210 received two doses of AZD1222 and about 26 received two doses of the MenACWY control vaccine. Points the paper makes about the study in general: CD4 TCRs associated with the vaccine covered the entire spike protein, and the dominant responses were in regions 160-218 and 743-854. Nearly half of unique spike-specific TCRs reportedly recognized epitopes outside regions mutated in the B.1.351 and B.1.1.7 variants. Participants were mostly white British and included more females than males, and it was suggested by the authors that clonal diversity may have been underestimated. Spike-specific TCR breadth and depth rose significantly after two AZD1222 doses compared with day 0 and with MenACWY recipients. Conclusions about previously exposed vaccinees were limited because only six AZD1222 recipients were SARS-CoV-2 seropositive at baseline. The 56-69-year group was small, and its depth increase did not reach significance, likely because of low power. Because no samples from the day 14 peak response were available, repertoires could be characterized only after the peak T cell response.

In light of the paper, this sample's time point label describes: baseline before first vaccination. Vaccinee samples came from UK trials COV001 and COV002, including a single-blind randomized controlled phase 2/3 trial of AZD1222 (ChAdOx1 nCoV-19) in healthy adults. For TCRbeta chain sequencing, PBMC samples were collected from trial participants at day 0 and at day 28 after the second dose. CDR1 and CDR2 (SGHVS, FQNEAQ) derive from the germline V gene. V and J lose 1 base and 2 bases, and a span of 11 bases separates them. The CDR3 goes from the cysteine to the phenylalanine over 15 residues. The sequence is cut down to CDR3 DNA, 45 bases in frame from base 1. The CDR3 regions of human TCRbeta chains were analyzed by immunosequencing. The authors' analysis ran thus. Repertoire TCRs were matched against a reference library of SARS-CoV-2-specific TCRs generated with the MIRA antigen-specificity platform. Breadth was defined as the fraction of unique TCRs that were SARS-CoV-2-associated. Depth was defined as the fraction of total T cells that were SARS-CoV-2-associated. Using the MIRA data, each spike-specific TCR was mapped to the spike region that the TCR reacts to and placed in a CD4 or CD8 class. Log10-transformed breadth and depth values were compared by one-way ANOVA with Sidak's multiple comparisons tests. Imported from immuneACCESS, the table was reduced by TCRdb to in-frame sequences with V and J called. These copies leave out some clones; in studies compared against another copy, an unresolved V gene accounts for under half, and the cause of the remainder is not known. For V, J and clone size, that table is used; D and trimming come from the DNA. This sample gives some 130,000 clones in total; more than 75% of them show up just once. Approximately 20% of the sample belongs to the ten largest clones.

This receptor was taken from an adult in good health. Here the chain combines TRBV7-8 and TRBJ1-2; matching of 5 bases hints at TRBD1 as the D gene. The sample in question was peripheral blood, obtained on day 0 of AZD1222 vaccination. Here the CDR3 is given as CASSLVLGLNYGYTF. The nucleotides are TGTGCCAGCAGCTTAGTTTTGGGACTCAACTATGGCTACACCTTC.